The entry below gives a single T cell receptor beta chain sequence along with its context. This specimen belongs to a study of blood T cell repertoires in COVID-19. CDR3 size: 15 residues. V lost 4 bases, J lost 2 bases, and 14 bases lay in between. Germline CDR1 and CDR2: SGHTA and FQGTGA. The method was immunoSEQ multiplex PCR; TCRdb's version includes in-frame clones alone and lacks a portion of them. The table has roughly 70,000 clones, around 80% seen once. The rearrangement uses TRBV7-3 and TRBJ2-5; unclear D gene. The source of this sequence is a human donor in a cohort sampled during active COVID-19. Sequencing input: peripheral blood. The CDR3 sequence: CASSSLAGHQETQYF. The CDR3 region has the DNA TGTGCCAGCAGCTCCCTCGCAGGTCATCAAGAGACCCAGTACTTC.